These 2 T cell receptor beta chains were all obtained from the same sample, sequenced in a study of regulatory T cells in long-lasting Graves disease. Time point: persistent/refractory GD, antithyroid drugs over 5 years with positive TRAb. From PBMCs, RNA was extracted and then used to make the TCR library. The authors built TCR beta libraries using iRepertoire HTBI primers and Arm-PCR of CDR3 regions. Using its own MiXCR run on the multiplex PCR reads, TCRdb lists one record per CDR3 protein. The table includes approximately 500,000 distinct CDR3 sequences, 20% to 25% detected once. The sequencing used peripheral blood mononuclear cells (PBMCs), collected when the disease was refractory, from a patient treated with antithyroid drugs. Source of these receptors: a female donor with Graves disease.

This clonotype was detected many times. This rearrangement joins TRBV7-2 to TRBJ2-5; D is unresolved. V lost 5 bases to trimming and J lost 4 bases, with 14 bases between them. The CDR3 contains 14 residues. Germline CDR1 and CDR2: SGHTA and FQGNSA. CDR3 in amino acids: CASSPPSTPETQYF. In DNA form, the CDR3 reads TGTGCCAGCAGCCCACCCTCGACGCCAGAGACCCAGTACTTC.

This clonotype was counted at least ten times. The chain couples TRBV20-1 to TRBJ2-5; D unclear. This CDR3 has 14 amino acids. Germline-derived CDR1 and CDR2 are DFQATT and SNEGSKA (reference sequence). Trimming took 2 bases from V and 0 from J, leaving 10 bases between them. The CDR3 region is CSARTALYQETQYF. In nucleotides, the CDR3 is TGCAGTGCTAGAACAGCCCTTTACCAAGAGACCCAGTACTTC.